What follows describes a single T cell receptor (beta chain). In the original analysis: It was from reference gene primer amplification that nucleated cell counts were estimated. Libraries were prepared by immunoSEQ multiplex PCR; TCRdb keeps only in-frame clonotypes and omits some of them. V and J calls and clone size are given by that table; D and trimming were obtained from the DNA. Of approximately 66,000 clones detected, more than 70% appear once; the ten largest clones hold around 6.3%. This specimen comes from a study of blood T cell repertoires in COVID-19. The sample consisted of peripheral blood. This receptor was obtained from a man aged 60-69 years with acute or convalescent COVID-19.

The CDR3 sequence: CASSLTVTDTQYF. The CDR3, as DNA: TGCGCCAGCAGCTTGACAGTCACAGATACGCAGTATTTT. This sequence joins TRBV4-1 and TRBJ2-3; possibly TRBD1 for D (5 bases). The CDR3 extends over 13 amino acids. V was trimmed by 5 bases and J by 2 bases, leaving 8 bases between them. Germline lookup yields CDR1 MGHRA and CDR2 YSYEKL.